These 15 T cell receptor beta chains were sequenced from one sample in a study of T-cell reconstitution after alpha-beta-depleted transplantation in children. This sample's TCRbeta library carried unique molecular identifier barcodes. TCRdb re-called the PCR reads through MiXCR, storing one row per CDR3 protein. The sample has over 450,000 distinct CDR3 sequences; roughly a tenth are singletons. The starting material was PBMCs, obtained before TCRalphabeta/CD19-depleted stem cell transplant. All receptors derive from a child aged 2 to 10 with inherited bone marrow failure, due to receive a stem cell transplant.

The chain recombines TRBV30 with TRBJ2-1; 7 bases agree with TRBD2. The length of the CDR3 is 13 residues. J was trimmed by 4 bases and V by 8 bases; bases with no gene match: 8. Germline-derived CDR1 and CDR2 are GTSNPN and SVGIG (reference sequence). The DNA of the CDR3 is TGTGCCCGAACCGGGAGGAAGTACAATGAGCAGTTCTTC. It encodes CARTGRKYNEQFF.

This clonotype showed up many times. V is TRBV5-1 and J is TRBJ1-1; D call uncertain. The length of the CDR3 is 12 residues. Germline CDR1 is SGHRS and CDR2 is YFSETQ. V lost 4 bases and J lost 4, with 8 bases in between. This chain's CDR3 is CASSPLGTEAFF. In DNA form, the CDR3 reads TGCGCCAGCAGCCCCTTGGGCACTGAAGCTTTCTTT. The variable domain in full, completed from reference TRBV5-1 and TRBJ1-1, reads KAGVTQTPRYLIKTRGQQVTLSCSPISGHRSVSWYQQTPGQGLQFLFEYFSETQRNKGNFPGRFSGRQFSNSRSEMNVSTLELGDSALYLCASSPLGTEAFFGQGTRLTVV.

Ten or more counts support this clonotype. The gene calls are TRBV10-3 and TRBJ2-5; the match to TRBD2 covers 10 bases. V was pared by 0 bases and J by 4 bases, with 5 bases of the junction left unmatched. Looked up from germline, CDR1 is ENHRY and CDR2 is SYGVKD. This CDR3 contains 16 residues. The CDR3 region has the DNA TGTGCCATCAGTGAGTCGGTGGCTAGCGGGAGAGAGACCCAGTACTTC. Amino acids: CAISESVASGRETQYF.

This clonotype has at least ten counts. The CDR3 DNA sequence: TGCAGTGCTAGAGCGTCGACAGGGTCCCCCTACACCTTC. It is translated as CSARASTGSPYTF. The chain recombines TRBV20-1 with TRBJ1-2, with 7 nucleotides matching TRBD1. Germline CDR1 reads DFQATT; CDR2 reads SNEGSKA (reference sequence). V lost 1 base and J lost 10; bases outside the gene matches: 9. The CDR3 is made up of 13 amino acids.

This clonotype was recorded at least ten times. This chain joins TRBV3-1 and TRBJ2-4; possible D gene TRBD2, 5 bases. V lost 0 bases and J 6 bases, leaving 12 bases between the germline ends. This CDR3 comprises 15 residues. Germline V gene sequence: CDR1 LGHDT, CDR2 YNNKEL (reference sequence). The CDR3 region has the DNA TGTGCCAGCAGCCAAGAACTAGGCGTGGGAAACATTCAGTACTTC. It encodes CASSQELGVGNIQYF.

As regards this clonotype: A much larger clone lies a single base off, so this may be a read error. The DNA for the CDR3 is TGTGCCGGCACCAGACTTTGGTCGAACACCGGGGAGCTGTTTTTT. Translating gives CAGTRLWSNTGELFF. The chain uses TRBV5-5 and TRBJ2-2; D remains ambiguous. CDR1 is SGHKS and CDR2 is YYEKEE in the germline V gene (reference sequence). CDR3 length: 15 residues. Trimming left V 10 bases short and J 0 bases short, with 16 bases between.

This chain uses TRBV24-1 with TRBJ2-1, with D possibly TRBD2 on 5 matching bases. V was trimmed by 12 bases and J by 7 bases, leaving 18 bases between them. Germline V CDR1 and CDR2: KGHDR, SFDVKD. CDR3 size: 13 residues. The CDR3 sequence is CAPSGSAQNEQFF. The CDR3 DNA is TGTGCCCCGTCGGGTAGCGCTCAAAATGAGCAGTTCTTC.

This clonotype was detected a few times. The CDR3 is CASSIGSRGSQPQHF. The CDR3 bases are TGTGCCAGTAGTATAGGCTCCAGGGGATCCCAGCCCCAGCATTTT. This sequence joins TRBV19 and TRBJ1-5; TRBD1 might be the D (6 bases). Trimming left V 1 base short and J 7 bases short, with 14 bases between. The CDR3 length is 15 residues. The V gene's germline CDR1 is LNHDA and CDR2 SQIVND (reference sequence). Based on the CDR3 plus reference TRBV19 and TRBJ1-5, the full variable domain is DGGITQSPKYLFRKEGQNVTLSCEQNLNHDAMYWYRQDPGQGLRLIYYSQIVNDFQKGDIAEGYSVSREKKESFPLTVTSAQKNPTAFYLCASSIGSRGSQPQHFGDGTRLSIL.

The chain employs TRBV5-4 and TRBJ2-7; D is uncertain. Trimming took off 3 bases at V and 1 base at J, with 14 bases between the two ends. The germline CDR1 and CDR2 sequences are SGHNT and YYREEE (reference sequence). The CDR3 has 15 residues. CDR3 protein: CASSSAGSLSYEQYF. CDR3 nucleotide sequence: TGTGCCAGCAGCTCAGCAGGAAGCCTTTCCTACGAGCAGTACTTC.

The V gene is TRBV5-1, the J gene TRBJ2-1, with D possibly matching TRBD2 (6 bases). The germline gives CDR1 SGHRS, CDR2 YFSETQ. This CDR3 comprises 15 residues. Trimming left V 0 bases short and J 5 bases short, with 12 bases between. The CDR3 reads CASSLGLGDHNEQFF. CDR3 nucleotide sequence: TGCGCCAGCAGCTTGGGACTAGGGGACCACAATGAGCAGTTCTTC.

Concerning this clonotype itself: Since a much larger clone is just one base distant, this may be a read error. The chain carries TRBV20-1 and TRBJ2-7, with 7 positions matching TRBD2. The CDR3 spans 14 residues. CDR1 is DFQATT, CDR2 SNEGSKA, per germline (reference sequence). The CDR3 bases are TGCTGTGCTGCAACCGGGACTACAGCCTACGAGCAGTACTTC. This translates into CCAATGTTAYEQYF.

The genes are TRBV12-3 or TRBV12-4 and TRBJ2-3, with 8 bases aligning to TRBD1. The CDR3 is 15 amino acids. V dropped 5 bases and J dropped 6; count of bases not matched to a gene: 10. Here the CDR3 reads CASSLYQGAKDTQYF. In DNA, the CDR3 is TGTGCCAGCAGTCTATATCAGGGGGCGAAGGATACGCAGTATTTT.

This clonotype was recorded many times. The gene calls are TRBV5-6 and TRBJ2-7, with 8 bases matching TRBD1. CDR1 is SGHDT, CDR2 YYEEEE, per germline. This CDR3 region has 15 residues. V was pared by 1 base and J by 1 base, with 4 bases of the junction left unmatched. This CDR3 is CASSLWDRQSYEQYF. CDR3 nucleotide sequence: TGTGCCAGCAGCTTGTGGGACAGGCAGTCCTACGAGCAGTACTTC.

This clonotype was observed a few times. V gene TRBV20-1 combines with J gene TRBJ2-7; D call uncertain. CDR1 and CDR2 (germline): DFQATT, SNEGSKA (reference sequence). V was cut by 1 base and J by 3 bases, with 10 bases left in between. The CDR3 loop spans 13 amino acids. CDR3 sequence (DNA): TGCAGTGCTAGAGGGCAGACGAACTACGAGCAGTACTTC. It specifies CSARGQTNYEQYF.

This clonotype was recorded at least ten times. The chain joins TRBV7-8 to TRBJ2-7; 9 bases are a match to TRBD1. After removal of 0 bases from V and 0 bases from J, the junction contained 3 bases not matched to a gene. The CDR3 loop spans 16 amino acids. Per the germline V gene, CDR1 is SGHVS and CDR2 is FQNEAQ. The CDR3 nucleotides read TGTGCCAGCAGCTTAGCGGACAGGGGCAACTCCTACGAGCAGTACTTC. Its protein is CASSLADRGNSYEQYF.